This T cell receptor beta chain was identified in a study of T cells in Graves' hyperthyroidism and ophthalmopathy (dated by TCRdb to between 2018 and 2020). About the study as a whole: Peripheral blood was collected at initial diagnosis, before any treatment. To identify TCR V-J signatures that set the groups apart, the researchers used a discovery cohort of about a hundred patients, made up of 40 to 45 with Graves' ophthalmopathy and 57 with stable Graves' hyperthyroidism. For training and testing, the approximately 92 patients in the discovery cohort were randomly divided in a 7:3 ratio. In six Graves' hyperthyroidism patients, the study also compared T-cell repertoires from thyroid tissue with T-cell repertoires from blood. The paper reports TCR Vbeta CDR3 sequencing of approximately 140 peripheral blood samples: fewer than 50 ophthalmopathy, 70 to 85 hyperthyroidism and approximately 17 progressor patients. After blood sampling, hyperthyroidism patients were treated with methimazole at a starting dose of 30 mg daily, and ophthalmopathy patients were treated with high-dose intravenous methylprednisolone. Prospective prediction of ophthalmopathy was tested in an independent validation cohort of approximately 19 hyperthyroidism patients and 17 patients who later progressed to ophthalmopathy.

Hyperthyroidism patients were aged 18 to 65 years and newly diagnosed, with disease duration of less than 2 months. Patients with uncontrolled infections, other autoimmune diseases, pregnancy or lactation were excluded. Clinical symptoms, serum thyroxine and TRAb, thyroid ultrasound, and orbital computed tomography formed the basis for the diagnoses. For progressor patients, blood was drawn at the first diagnosis of hyperthyroidism, before any ophthalmopathy symptoms had appeared. Ficoll-Paque density gradient centrifugation was used to isolate PBMCs from about 9 ml of fresh peripheral blood. Progressor patients were initially diagnosed with Graves' hyperthyroidism and developed ophthalmopathy during follow-up. Trizol reagent was used to extract total RNA, and RNA quality was then checked on an Agilent 2100 Bioanalyzer. On the study overall, not on this receptor specifically: Ophthalmopathy was separated from stable hyperthyroidism by a 13 V-J signature model, with just over 85% sensitivity and just over 81% specificity obtained in cross-validation and 80%/75% obtained in testing. Most expanded thyroid clonotypes (frequency above 0.001) were also detected in blood, a finding suggesting that blood repertoires may reflect thyroid immune responses. No statistical method was used to fix the sample size in advance, and group allocation was not hidden from the investigators. During validation, the model predicted progression to ophthalmopathy a median of approximately 6 months ahead of onset, with almost 71% sensitivity and 72% to 80% specificity.

The sample holds many counts of this clonotype. Which antigen it targets is not known. Nothing much larger sits one base from this clone, and base qualities are not available. The TCR beta CDR3 regions were amplified from RNA transcripts. A first-round RT-PCR of the TCR CDR3 used the HTBI primer set with the Qiagen OneStep RT-PCR kit. A second multiplex PCR round built the libraries, followed by size selection and purification. Sequencing of the libraries was done on an Illumina HiSeq2000 using paired-end 100 bp reads. In the paper's pipeline: SOAPnuke was used to process the raw data, throwing out any read that contained adapters or uncalled bases, had a mean Phred below 15, or lacked an exact constant-primer or identifier match. High-quality paired reads were merged with COPE v1.2.5, and unique nucleotide sequences were defined as clonotypes. MiTCR v1.1 was used to align the clonotypes against IMGT TRBV, TRBD and TRBJ reference segments. Analysis was restricted to V-J combinations with a frequency above 0.0001, which covered about 99% of repertoires. The TCS score was defined as the ratio of F50 (clonal expansion) to E x V (chaos), calculated using BLOSUM62-based TCRdist between CDR3 peptides within each V-J. Welch's t-statistics and random forest reduced some 510 V-J features to around 14, which were used in a naive Bayes classifier (R e1071). TCRdb reprocessing: public reads trimmed at Q25 with fastp, clones called with MiXCR, in-frame beta chains kept. Every entry covers one CDR3 protein and lists the most common genes and DNA from its rows. These V and J calls originate from TCRdb's pipeline instead of the authors' own analysis. The sample contains 140,000 or so distinct CDR3 sequences, roughly a fifth of them found a single time. About 67% of the sample is held by the ten biggest clonotypes.

CDR1 and CDR2 were assigned from the germline V gene (reference sequence) as MNHEY and SMNVEV. The CDR3 has 16 amino acids, counting the end cysteine and phenylalanine. The DNA shown is the 48-base CDR3, in frame from base 1. V drops 4 bases and J drops 5 bases, leaving 17 bases in between. This TCR came from a woman aged 50 to 60 with Graves' hyperthyroidism that later progressed to Graves' ophthalmopathy. The chain employs TRBV27 and TRBJ1-4; confidence is insufficient to name the D gene. Sequenced material: blood. The bases are TGTGCCAGCAGTTCCCTGGGTAAACGGATAAATGAAAAACTGTTTTTT. Its amino acids are CASSSLGKRINEKLFF.